The entry that follows covers one T cell receptor beta chain sequence. The sample originates from a study of blood T cell repertoires in COVID-19. About the research overall: The cDNA or gDNA used as material had been derived from T cells, B-cell-depleted T cells, or PBMCs.

Germline V lookup: CDR1 MNHEY, CDR2 SVGEGT. V lost 6 bases and J lost 4; bases outside the gene matches: 7. The CDR3 totals 15 residues. Per the authors' pipeline: The assay estimated nucleated cells by amplifying reference gene primers. This table comes from immunoSEQ multiplex PCR, and its TCRdb copy is limited to in-frame clones, with some not included. V and J calls and clone size come straight from that table; D and trimming were deduced from the DNA. The sample contains more than 45,000 clones, approximately 80% of which appear only once. The sample consisted of peripheral blood. This TCR derives from a human donor in a cohort sampled during active COVID-19. The chain employs TRBV6-2 or TRBV6-3 and TRBJ2-7; 12 positions agree with TRBD1. The CDR3 sequence: CASSRGQGAFYEQYF. DNA for the CDR3: TGTGCCAGCAGCCGGGGACAGGGGGCCTTTTACGAGCAGTACTTC.